Sequencing of this TCR beta chain was carried out in a study of blood T cell repertoires in COVID-19. In the original processing: Cell counts per sample came from amplifying reference gene primers. Profiled with immunoSEQ multiplex PCR; TCRdb holds only in-frame clones, not every one. That table gives V, J and clone size, and the DNA gave D and trimming. The sample yields about 170,000 clones, 70% to 90% seen once. The trim removed 6 bases at V and 10 bases at J, leaving 6 bases unmatched. The CDR3 consists of 14 residues. Germline-derived CDR1 and CDR2 are LNHDA and SQIVND (reference sequence). This clonotype was sampled from a woman aged 55-70 years with COVID-19, enrolled during active disease. The source material was peripheral blood. The chain carries TRBV19 and TRBJ2-4; 13 bases align to TRBD2. The CDR3 here is CASRGLAGTGIQYF. CDR3 sequence (DNA): TGTGCCAGTAGGGGACTAGCGGGGACAGGTATTCAGTACTTC.